These 4 T cell receptor beta chains originate from one sample sequenced in a study of cytomegalovirus exposure and HLA in healthy donors. PCR employed 60 Vbeta and 13 Jbeta primers. Method: immunoSEQ multiplex PCR; TCRdb's copy keeps in-frame clones and lacks some. The sample carries about 170,000 clones, approximately 80% recorded once. The sample taken for sequencing was PBMCs. The receptors stem from a man younger than 40 in good health and CMV-seropositive.

V usage is TRBV6-1 and J usage is TRBJ2-5; 16 nucleotides align to TRBD2. The DNA end is more similar to TRBJ2-7, so the J call may be wrong. CDR3 length equals 17 residues. Germline V gene data show CDR1 as MNHNS and CDR2 as SASEGT. This CDR3 is CASSEGTSGRAGYEQYF. The CDR3 nucleotides are TGTGCCAGCAGTGAGGGGACTAGCGGGAGGGCCGGATACGAGCAGTACTTC.

The chain combines TRBV7-9 with TRBJ2-5; 10 bases are a match to TRBD1. This CDR3 comprises 15 residues. Per germline, CDR1 SEHNR and CDR2 FQNEAQ (reference sequence). The V gene end was trimmed by 5 bases and the J gene end by 4 bases; junction bases not matched to a gene: 7. The CDR3 DNA follows: TGTGCCAGCAGCCGGCGGACAGGGGGAGGAGAGACCCAGTACTTC. It yields the protein CASSRRTGGGETQYF.

The V call is TRBV29-1, the J call TRBJ1-2, with TRBD1 as a possible D gene (5 bases). This CDR3 has 16 residues. V was cut by 1 base and J by 4 bases, with 19 bases left in between. Germline CDR1 SQVTM, CDR2 ANQGSEA. Written as DNA, the CDR3 is TGCAGCGTTGAAGGCGTTTGGGGGGATGATTCCTATGGCTACACCTTC. This sequence encodes CSVEGVWGDDSYGYTF. Drawing the rest from reference TRBV29-1 and TRBJ1-2, the complete variable domain is SAVISQKPSRDICQRGTSLTIQCQVDSQVTMMFWYRQQPGQSLTLIATANQGSEATYESGFVIDKFPISRPNLTFSTLTVSNMSPEDSSIYLCSVEGVWGDDSYGYTFGSGTRLTVV.

This rearrangement joins TRBV2 to TRBJ2-2; the D gene is possibly TRBD1 (6 bases). CDR3 size: 15 residues. The V gene lost 7 bases and the J gene lost 5 bases, with 17 bases spanning the gap. Germline assignment: CDR1 SNHLY and CDR2 FYNNEI. The CDR3 loop reads CASTLGGMVTGELFF. CDR3 nucleotide sequence: TGTGCCAGCACCCTAGGGGGAATGGTGACCGGGGAGCTGTTTTTT.